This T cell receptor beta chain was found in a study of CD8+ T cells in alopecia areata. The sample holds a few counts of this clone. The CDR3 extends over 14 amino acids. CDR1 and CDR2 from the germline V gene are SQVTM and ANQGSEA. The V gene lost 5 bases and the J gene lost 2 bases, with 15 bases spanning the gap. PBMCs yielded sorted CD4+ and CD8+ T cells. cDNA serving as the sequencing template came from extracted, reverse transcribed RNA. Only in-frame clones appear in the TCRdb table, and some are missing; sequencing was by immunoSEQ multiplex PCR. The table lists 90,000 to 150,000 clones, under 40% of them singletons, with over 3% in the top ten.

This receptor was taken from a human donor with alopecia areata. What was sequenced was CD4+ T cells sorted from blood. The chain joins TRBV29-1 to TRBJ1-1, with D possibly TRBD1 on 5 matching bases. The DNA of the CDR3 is TGCAGCGTTAAGCTCCGATGGACAAACACTGAAGCTTTCTTT. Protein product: CSVKLRWTNTEAFF.